This TCR beta chain emerged from a study of cytomegalovirus exposure and HLA in healthy donors. The CDR3 runs 14 residues. V lost 5 bases, J lost 4 bases, and 14 bases lay in between. CDR1 is ENHRY, CDR2 SYGVKD, per germline. Both 60 Vbeta primers and 13 Jbeta primers went into the PCR. Profiling relied on immunoSEQ multiplex PCR, and the TCRdb table lists in-frame clones only, not all of them. The repertoire holds tens of thousands of clones, with roughly three quarters as singletons. The sequence came from a man aged 25-45 years in good health and CMV-seronegative. The chain links TRBV10-3 to TRBJ1-1, with a tentative D call TRBD1 (5 bases). Source material: PBMCs. The CDR3, as DNA: TGTGCCATCAGTCGGGGGGAGGGAACCACTGAAGCTTTCTTT. As protein: CAISRGEGTTEAFF.